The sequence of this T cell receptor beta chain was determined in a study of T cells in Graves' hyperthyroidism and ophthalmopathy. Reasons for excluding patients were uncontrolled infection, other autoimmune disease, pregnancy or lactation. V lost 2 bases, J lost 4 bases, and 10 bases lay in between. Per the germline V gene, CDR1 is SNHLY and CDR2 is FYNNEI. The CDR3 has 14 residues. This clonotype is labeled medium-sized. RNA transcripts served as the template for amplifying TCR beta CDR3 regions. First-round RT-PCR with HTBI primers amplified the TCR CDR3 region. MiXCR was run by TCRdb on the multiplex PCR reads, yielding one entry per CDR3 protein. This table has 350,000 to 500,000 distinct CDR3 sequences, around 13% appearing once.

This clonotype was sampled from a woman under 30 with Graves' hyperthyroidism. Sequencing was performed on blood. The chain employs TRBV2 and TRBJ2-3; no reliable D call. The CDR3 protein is CASSETSYPDTQYF. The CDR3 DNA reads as TGTGCCAGCAGTGAAACCTCCTACCCAGATACGCAGTATTTT.